The rows below give T cell receptor beta chains drawn from one sample of a study of CD8+CD57+ T cells in acquired aplastic anemia. Each CDR3 protein gets one entry after TCRdb re-called the reads with MiXCR. The sample shows under 350,000 distinct CDR3 sequences, under 65% of them seen only once. What was sequenced was sorted CD4+, CD8+, or CD8+CD57+ T cells (not recorded which) from PBMCs. These receptor sequences come from a human donor with aplastic anemia. The CDR3 runs from the conserved cysteine through the conserved F or W. D genes are given only for firm matches. Clone size is shown for a subset of rows, as once, few, many or a class of expanded clone.

D gene | clone size | J gene | V gene | CDR3 protein | CDR3 DNA
TRBD1 | NA | TRBJ2-7 | TRBV12-3/TRBV12-4 | CASSDGTDPYEQYF | TGTGCCAGCAGCGATGGGACAGACCCCTACGAGCAGTACTTC
NA | NA | TRBJ2-3 | TRBV20-1 | CSASPSADTQYF | TGCAGTGCTAGCCCGAGTGCAGATACGCAGTATTTT
NA | many | TRBJ2-3 | TRBV3-1 | CASSQDGGTDTQYF | TGTGCCAGCAGCCAAGACGGCGGGACAGATACGCAGTATTTT
NA | many | TRBJ1-1 | TRBV20-1 | CGARSASPAGGVGTEAFF | TGCGGTGCTAGAAGCGCGTCGCCCGCCGGCGGGGTAGGCACTGAAGCTTTCTTT
NA | NA | TRBJ2-7 | TRBV6-1 | CASSEVIGRGAMGYEQYF | TGTGCCAGCAGTGAAGTTATCGGCAGGGGGGCTATGGGCTACGAGCAGTACTTC
TRBD2 | many | TRBJ2-2 | TRBV4-1 | CASINKGTSGGANTGELFF | TGCGCCAGCATCAACAAGGGTACTAGCGGTGGCGCGAACACCGGGGAGCTGTTTTTT
NA | NA | TRBJ1-2 | TRBV24-1 | CATSVGQNYGYTF | TGTGCCACCAGTGTGGGACAAAACTATGGCTACACCTTC
TRBD1 | NA | TRBJ1-5 | TRBV7-9 | CASSPLDRVRLNQPQHF | TGTGCCAGCAGCCCCTTGGACAGGGTCCGACTCAATCAGCCCCAGCATTTT
NA | once | TRBJ1-4 | TRBV20-1 | CSARDGAEGRAF | TGCAGTGCTAGAGATGGTGCAGAGGGCAGGGCTTTT
NA | NA | TRBJ1-1 | TRBV19 | CVGCGGPSRNTEAFF | TGTGTCGGATGCGGCGGGCCATCACGGAACACTGAAGCTTTCTTT
NA | NA | TRBJ1-2 | TRBV5-1 | CASSIESPNYGYTF | TGCGCCAGCAGCATAGAGTCACCTAACTATGGCTACACCTTC
NA | once | TRBJ1-2 | TRBV5-1 | CASSDPQSGDYGYTF | TGCGCCAGCAGCGACCCACAGTCGGGAGACTATGGCTACACCTTC
TRBD2 | many | TRBJ2-7 | TRBV6-2/TRBV6-3 | CASSFSGSFGEQYF | TGTGCCAGCTCCTTTAGCGGGAGCTTTGGCGAGCAGTACTTC
TRBD1 | few | TRBJ1-6 | TRBV7-9 | CASSLTGDSPLHF | TGTGCCAGCAGCTTGACAGGGGATTCACCCCTCCACTTT
NA | many | TRBJ2-7 | TRBV6-1 | CASRGFPSYEQYF | TGTGCCAGCAGGGGTTTCCCCTCCTACGAGCAGTACTTC
NA | many | TRBJ2-5 | TRBV20-1 | CSASTVPGLVETQYF | TGCAGTGCTAGCACCGTGCCAGGCCTAGTGGAGACCCAGTACTTC
TRBD1 | few | TRBJ2-7 | TRBV10-3 | CAISEQQGAYEQYF | TGTGCCATCAGTGAACAACAGGGGGCCTACGAGCAGTACTTT